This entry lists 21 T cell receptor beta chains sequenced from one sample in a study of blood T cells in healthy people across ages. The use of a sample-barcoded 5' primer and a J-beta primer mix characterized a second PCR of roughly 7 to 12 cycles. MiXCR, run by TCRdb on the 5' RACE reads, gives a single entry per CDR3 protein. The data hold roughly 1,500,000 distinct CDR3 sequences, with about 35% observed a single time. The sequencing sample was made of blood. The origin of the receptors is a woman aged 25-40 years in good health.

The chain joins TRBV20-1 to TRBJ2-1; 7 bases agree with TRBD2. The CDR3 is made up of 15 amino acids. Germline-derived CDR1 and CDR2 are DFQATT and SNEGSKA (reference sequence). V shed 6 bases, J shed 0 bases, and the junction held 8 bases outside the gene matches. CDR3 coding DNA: TGCAGTGCAACCGGGAGGACGATCTCCTACAATGAGCAGTTCTTC. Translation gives CSATGRTISYNEQFF.

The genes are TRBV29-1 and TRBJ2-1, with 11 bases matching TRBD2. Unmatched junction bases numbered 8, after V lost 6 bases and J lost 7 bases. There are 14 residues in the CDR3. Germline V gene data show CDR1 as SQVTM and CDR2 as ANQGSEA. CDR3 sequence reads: CSVTTSGSLNEQFF. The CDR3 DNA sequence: TGCAGCGTCACCACTAGCGGGAGCCTGAATGAGCAGTTCTTC.

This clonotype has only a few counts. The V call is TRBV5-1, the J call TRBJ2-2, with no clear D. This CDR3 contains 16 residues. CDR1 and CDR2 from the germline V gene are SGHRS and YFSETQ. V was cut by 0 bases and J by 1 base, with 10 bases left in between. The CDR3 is CASSLGAVGNTGELFF. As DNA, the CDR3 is TGCGCCAGCAGCTTGGGGGCCGTAGGGAACACCGGGGAGCTGTTTTTT.

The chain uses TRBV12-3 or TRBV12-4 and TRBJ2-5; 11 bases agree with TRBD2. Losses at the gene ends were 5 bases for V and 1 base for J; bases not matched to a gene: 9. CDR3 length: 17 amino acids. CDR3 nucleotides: TGTGCCAGCAGTAATGGGATTAGCGGGAGGGCCCAAGAGACCCAGTACTTC. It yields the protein CASSNGISGRAQETQYF.

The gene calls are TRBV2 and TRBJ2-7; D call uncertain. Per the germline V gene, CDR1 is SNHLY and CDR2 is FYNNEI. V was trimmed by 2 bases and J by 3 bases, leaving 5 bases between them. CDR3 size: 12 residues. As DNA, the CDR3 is TGTGCCAGCAGTGAACCCAGCTACGAGCAGTACTTC. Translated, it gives CASSEPSYEQYF.

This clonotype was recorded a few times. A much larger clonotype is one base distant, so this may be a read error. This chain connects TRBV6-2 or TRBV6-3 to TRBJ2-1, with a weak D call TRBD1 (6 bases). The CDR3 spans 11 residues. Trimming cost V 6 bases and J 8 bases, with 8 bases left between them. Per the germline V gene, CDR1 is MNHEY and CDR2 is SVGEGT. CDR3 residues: CASSHRDEQFF. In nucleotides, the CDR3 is TGTGCCAGCAGCCACAGGGATGAGCAGTTCTTC.

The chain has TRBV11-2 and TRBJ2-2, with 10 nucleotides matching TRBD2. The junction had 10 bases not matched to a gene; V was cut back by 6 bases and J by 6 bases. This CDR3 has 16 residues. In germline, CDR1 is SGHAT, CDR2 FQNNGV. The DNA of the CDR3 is TGTGCCAGCAGAGCCGGGACTAGCGTTTCGCCCGGGGAGCTGTTTTTT. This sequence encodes CASRAGTSVSPGELFF.

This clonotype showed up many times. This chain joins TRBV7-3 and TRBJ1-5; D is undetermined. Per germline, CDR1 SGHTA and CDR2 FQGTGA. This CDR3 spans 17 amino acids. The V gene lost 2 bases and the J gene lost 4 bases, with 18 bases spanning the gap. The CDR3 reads CASSLELKERPNQPQHF. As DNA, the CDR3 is TGTGCCAGCAGCTTAGAGTTGAAGGAACGGCCGAATCAGCCCCAGCATTTT.

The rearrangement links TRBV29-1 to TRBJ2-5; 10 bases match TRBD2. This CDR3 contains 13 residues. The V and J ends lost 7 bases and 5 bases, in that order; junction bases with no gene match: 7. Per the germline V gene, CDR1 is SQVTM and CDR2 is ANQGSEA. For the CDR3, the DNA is TGCAGCGCCGGACTAGCGGTAGGGGAGACCCAGTACTTC. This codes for CSAGLAVGETQYF.

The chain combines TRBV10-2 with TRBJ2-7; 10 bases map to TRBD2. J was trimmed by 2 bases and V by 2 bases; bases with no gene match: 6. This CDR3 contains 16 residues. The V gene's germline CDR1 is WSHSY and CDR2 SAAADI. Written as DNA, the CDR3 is TGCGCCAGCAGTGAGCCCACTAGCGGGACTGCCTACGAGCAGTACTTC. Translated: CASSEPTSGTAYEQYF.

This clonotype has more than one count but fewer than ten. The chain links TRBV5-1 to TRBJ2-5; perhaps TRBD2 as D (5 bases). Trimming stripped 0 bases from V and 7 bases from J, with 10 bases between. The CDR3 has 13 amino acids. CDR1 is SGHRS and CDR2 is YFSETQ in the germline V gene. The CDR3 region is CASSLAGSTTQYF. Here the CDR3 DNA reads TGCGCCAGCAGCTTGGCGGGATCCACGACCCAGTACTTC. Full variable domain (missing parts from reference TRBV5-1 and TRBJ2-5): KAGVTQTPRYLIKTRGQQVTLSCSPISGHRSVSWYQQTPGQGLQFLFEYFSETQRNKGNFPGRFSGRQFSNSRSEMNVSTLELGDSALYLCASSLAGSTTQYFGPGTRLLVL.

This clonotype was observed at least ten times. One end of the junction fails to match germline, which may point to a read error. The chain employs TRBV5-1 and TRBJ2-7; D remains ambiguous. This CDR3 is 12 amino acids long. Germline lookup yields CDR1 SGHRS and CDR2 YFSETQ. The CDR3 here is CASSLVSDEQYF. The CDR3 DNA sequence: TGTGCCAGCAGCTTAGTTTCCGACGAGCAGTACTTC.

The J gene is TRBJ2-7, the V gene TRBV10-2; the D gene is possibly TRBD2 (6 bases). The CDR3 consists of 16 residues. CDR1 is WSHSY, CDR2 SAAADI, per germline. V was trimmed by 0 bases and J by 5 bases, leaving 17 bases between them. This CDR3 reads CASSESVWGEEDEQYF. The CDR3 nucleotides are TGCGCCAGCAGTGAGTCGGTCTGGGGGGAGGAGGACGAGCAGTACTTC.

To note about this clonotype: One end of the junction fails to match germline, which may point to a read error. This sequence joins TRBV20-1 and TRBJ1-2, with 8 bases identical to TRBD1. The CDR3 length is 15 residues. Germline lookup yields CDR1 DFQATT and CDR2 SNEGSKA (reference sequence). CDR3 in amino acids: CSADPEAGGNYGHTF. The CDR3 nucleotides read TGCAGTGCTGACCCCGAGGCAGGGGGCAACTATGGCCACACCTTC.

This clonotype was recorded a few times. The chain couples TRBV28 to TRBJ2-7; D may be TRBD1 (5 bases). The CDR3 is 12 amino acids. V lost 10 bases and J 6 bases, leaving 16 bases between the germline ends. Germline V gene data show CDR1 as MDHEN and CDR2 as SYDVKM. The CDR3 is CATGLGLTEQYF. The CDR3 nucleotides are TGTGCCACCGGGTTGGGGCTTACCGAGCAGTACTTC.

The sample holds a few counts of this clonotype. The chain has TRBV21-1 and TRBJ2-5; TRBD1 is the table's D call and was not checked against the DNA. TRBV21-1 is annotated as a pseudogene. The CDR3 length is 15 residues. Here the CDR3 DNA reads TGTGCCAGCAGCCTCCAGGGCGATCCCCCAGAGACCCAGTACTTC. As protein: CASSLQGDPPETQYF.

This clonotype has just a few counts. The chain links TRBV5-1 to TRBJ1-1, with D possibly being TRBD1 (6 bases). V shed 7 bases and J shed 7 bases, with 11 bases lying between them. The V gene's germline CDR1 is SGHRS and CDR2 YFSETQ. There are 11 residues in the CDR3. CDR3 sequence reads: CASRQGGEAFF. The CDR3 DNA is TGCGCCAGCCGCCAAGGGGGTGAAGCTTTCTTT.

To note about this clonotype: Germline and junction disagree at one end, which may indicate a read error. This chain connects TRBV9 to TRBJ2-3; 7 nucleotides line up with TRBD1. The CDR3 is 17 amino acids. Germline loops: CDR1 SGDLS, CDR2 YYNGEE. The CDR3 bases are TGTGCCAGCAGCGAAGGGGGCGCCTCGCCCCTCACAGACACGCAGTATTTT. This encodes CASSEGGASPLTDTQYF.

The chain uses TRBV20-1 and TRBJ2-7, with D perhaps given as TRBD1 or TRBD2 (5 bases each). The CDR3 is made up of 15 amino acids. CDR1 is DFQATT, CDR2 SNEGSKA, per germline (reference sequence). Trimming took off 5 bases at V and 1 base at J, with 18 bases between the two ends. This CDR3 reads CSAPPRGYPSYEQYF. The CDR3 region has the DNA TGCAGTGCTCCTCCACGGGGCTATCCATCCTACGAGCAGTACTTC.

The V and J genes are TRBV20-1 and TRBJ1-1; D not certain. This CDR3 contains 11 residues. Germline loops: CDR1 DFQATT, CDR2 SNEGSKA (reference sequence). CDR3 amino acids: CRAEADTEAFF. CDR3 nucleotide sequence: TGCAGGGCTGAAGCCGACACTGAAGCTTTCTTT.

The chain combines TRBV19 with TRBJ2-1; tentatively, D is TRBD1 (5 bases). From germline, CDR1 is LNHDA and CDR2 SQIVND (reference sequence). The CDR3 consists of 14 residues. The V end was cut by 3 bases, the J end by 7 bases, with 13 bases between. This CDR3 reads CASSMAWGGNEQFF. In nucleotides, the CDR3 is TGTGCCAGTAGTATGGCCTGGGGCGGAAATGAGCAGTTCTTC.